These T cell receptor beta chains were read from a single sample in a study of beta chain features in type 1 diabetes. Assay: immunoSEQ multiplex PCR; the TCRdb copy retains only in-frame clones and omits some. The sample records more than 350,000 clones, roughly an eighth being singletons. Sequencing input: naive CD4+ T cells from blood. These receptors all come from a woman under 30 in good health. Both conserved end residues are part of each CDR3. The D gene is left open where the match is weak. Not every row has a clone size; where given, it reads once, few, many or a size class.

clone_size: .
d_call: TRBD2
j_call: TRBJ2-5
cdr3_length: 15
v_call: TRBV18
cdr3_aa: CASSYGLAGEKTQYF
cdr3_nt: TGTGCCAGCTCGTACGGACTAGCGGGGGAAAAGACCCAGTACTTC

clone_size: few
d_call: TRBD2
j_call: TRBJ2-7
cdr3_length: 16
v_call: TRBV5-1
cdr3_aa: CASSQMEAGPPYEQYF
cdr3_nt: TGCGCCAGCAGCCAAATGGAAGCGGGGCCCCCCTACGAGCAGTACTTC

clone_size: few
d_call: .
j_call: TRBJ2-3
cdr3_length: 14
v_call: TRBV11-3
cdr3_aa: CASSSTAGPDTQYF
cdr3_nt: TGTGCCAGCAGCTCCACGGCAGGCCCAGATACGCAGTATTTT

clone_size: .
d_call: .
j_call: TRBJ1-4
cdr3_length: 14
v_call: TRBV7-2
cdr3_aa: CASSLEYSDEKLFF
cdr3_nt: TGTGCCAGCAGCCTAGAGTACTCGGATGAAAAACTGTTTTTT

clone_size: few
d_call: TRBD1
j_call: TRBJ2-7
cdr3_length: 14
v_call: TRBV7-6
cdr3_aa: CASSSRTGGYEQYF
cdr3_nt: TGTGCCAGCAGCAGTCGGACAGGGGGTTACGAGCAGTACTTC

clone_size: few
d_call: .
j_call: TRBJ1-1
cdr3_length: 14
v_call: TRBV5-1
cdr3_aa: CASSLVAGNTEAFF
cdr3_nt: TGCGCCAGCAGCTTGGTGGCCGGGAACACTGAAGCTTTCTTT

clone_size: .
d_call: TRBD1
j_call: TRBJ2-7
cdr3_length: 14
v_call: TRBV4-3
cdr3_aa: CASSRQGRSYEQYF
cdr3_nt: TGCGCCAGCAGCCGACAGGGAAGATCATACGAGCAGTACTTC

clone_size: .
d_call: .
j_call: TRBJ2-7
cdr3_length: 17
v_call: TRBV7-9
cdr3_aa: CASSLSHPTDKNYEQYF
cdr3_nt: TGTGCCAGCAGCTTATCCCACCCCACAGACAAGAACTACGAGCAGTACTTC

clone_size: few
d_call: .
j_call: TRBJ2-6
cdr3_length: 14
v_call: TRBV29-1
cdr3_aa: CSGLGGTGANVLTF
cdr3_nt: TGCAGCGGCCTGGGGGGTACTGGGGCCAACGTCCTGACTTTC

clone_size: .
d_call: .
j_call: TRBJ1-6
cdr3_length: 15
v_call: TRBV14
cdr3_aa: CASSQVPGNNSPLHF
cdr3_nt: TGTGCCAGCAGCCAAGTTCCAGGGAATAATTCACCCCTCCACTTT

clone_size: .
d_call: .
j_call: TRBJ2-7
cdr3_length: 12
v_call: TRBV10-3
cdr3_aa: CAISERSYEQYF
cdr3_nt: TGTGCCATCAGTGAGAGGTCCTACGAGCAGTACTTC

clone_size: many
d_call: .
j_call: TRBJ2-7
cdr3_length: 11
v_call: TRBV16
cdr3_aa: CASSPFVEQYF
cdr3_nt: TGTGCCAGCAGCCCCTTTGTCGAGCAGTACTTC

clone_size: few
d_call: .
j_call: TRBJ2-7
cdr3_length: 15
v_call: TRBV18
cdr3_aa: CASSPPPTRRYEQYF
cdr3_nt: TGTGCCAGCTCACCACCACCGACTAGGAGGTACGAGCAGTACTTC

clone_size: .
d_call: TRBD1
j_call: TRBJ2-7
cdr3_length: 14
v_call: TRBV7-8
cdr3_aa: CASSLGTGIYEQYF
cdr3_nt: TGTGCCAGCAGCTTAGGGACAGGGATCTACGAGCAGTACTTC

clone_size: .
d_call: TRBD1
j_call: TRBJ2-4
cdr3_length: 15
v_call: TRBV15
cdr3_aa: CATSSPGGPMDIQYF
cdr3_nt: TGTGCCACCAGCAGCCCAGGGGGCCCCATGGACATTCAGTACTTC

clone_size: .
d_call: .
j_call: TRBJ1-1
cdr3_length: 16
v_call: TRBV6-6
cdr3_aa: CASSGVPGAGNTEAFF
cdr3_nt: TGTGCCAGCAGCGGAGTCCCGGGGGCGGGCAACACTGAAGCTTTCTTT

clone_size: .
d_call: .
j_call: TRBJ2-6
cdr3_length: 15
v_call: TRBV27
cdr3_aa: CASSFLSSGANVLTF
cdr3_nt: TGTGCCAGCAGTTTCCTAAGCTCTGGGGCCAACGTCCTGACTTTC

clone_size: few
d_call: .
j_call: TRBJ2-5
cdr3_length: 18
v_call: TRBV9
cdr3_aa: CASSAGSLGPAPIGSQYF
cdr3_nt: TGTGCCAGCAGCGCAGGATCCTTGGGACCAGCACCAATTGGGTCCCAGTACTTC

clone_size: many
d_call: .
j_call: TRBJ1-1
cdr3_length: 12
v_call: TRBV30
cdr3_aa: CAWSVRATEAFF
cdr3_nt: TGTGCCTGGAGTGTACGTGCGACTGAAGCTTTCTTT

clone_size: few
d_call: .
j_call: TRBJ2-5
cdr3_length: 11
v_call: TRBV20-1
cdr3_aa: CSARVGETQYF
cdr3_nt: TGCAGTGCTAGAGTTGGGGAGACCCAGTACTTC

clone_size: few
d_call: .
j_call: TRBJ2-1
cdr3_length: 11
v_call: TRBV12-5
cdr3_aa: CASGGAGRQFF
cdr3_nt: TGTGCTAGTGGCGGGGCGGGTAGGCAGTTCTTC

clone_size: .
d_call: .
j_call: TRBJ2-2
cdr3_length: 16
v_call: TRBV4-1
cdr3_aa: CASSQTFGQYTGELFF
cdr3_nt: TGCGCCAGCAGCCAAACTTTCGGCCAGTACACCGGGGAGCTGTTTTTT

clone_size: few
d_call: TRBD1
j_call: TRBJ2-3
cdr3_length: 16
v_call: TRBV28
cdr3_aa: CASSLLSWTGPDTQYF
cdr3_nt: TGTGCCAGCAGTTTACTCTCCTGGACAGGACCAGATACGCAGTATTTT

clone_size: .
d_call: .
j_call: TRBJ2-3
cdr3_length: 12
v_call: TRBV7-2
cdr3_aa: CASSFFSDTQYF
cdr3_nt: TGTGCCAGCAGCTTCTTTTCAGATACGCAGTATTTT

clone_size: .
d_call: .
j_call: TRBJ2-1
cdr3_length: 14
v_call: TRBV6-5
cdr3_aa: CASMRQFSYNEQFF
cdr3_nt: TGTGCCAGCATGCGACAGTTCAGCTACAATGAGCAGTTCTTC

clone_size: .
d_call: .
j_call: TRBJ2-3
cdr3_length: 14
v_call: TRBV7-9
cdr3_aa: CASSFGLTTDTQYF
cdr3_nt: TGTGCCAGCAGCTTCGGCCTCACCACAGATACGCAGTATTTT